This T cell receptor beta chain was profiled in a study of cytotoxic CD8 clonotypes in ibrutinib-treated CLL (dated by TCRdb to the early 2020s). A note on the overall study: In this cohort, about 15 patients were treatment-naive and roughly ten were relapsed/refractory, while under 18 had unmutated IGHV. Responses were partial in roughly 24 patients and complete in 2; after median about 68 months follow-up, some 15 stayed in remission and 12 progressed. Cryopreserved peripheral blood mononuclear cells were obtained before treatment, at response, and at either sustained remission or disease progression. Longitudinal samples were obtainable from about 30% of the roughly 90 participants in the trial. Samples averaged about 260,000 productive templates and tens of thousands of productive rearrangements. Response samples were taken after a median of approximately eleven months on treatment, ranging from about 6 to 36 months. Every remission and progressive disease sample was obtained while ibrutinib was still being received by the patients.

The goal of deep resolution MiSeq sequencing was a depth between 1 in 1 million and 1 in 200,000 T cells, and coverage averaged 10x per clonotype. The immunoSEQ hsTCRB Kit was used to generate the TCR beta libraries. On the study's bioinformatics: ImmunoSEQ Data Assistant and ImmunoSEQ Analyzer were used for data analysis, and V, D and J genes were assigned according to IMGT definitions. Clonality, with values ranging from 0 to 1, was calculated as one minus the normalized Shannon entropy of productive rearrangement frequencies. Only overrepresented clonotypes making up at least 0.05% of the repertoire of each patient were included in the public clonotype analysis. Repertoires from some twelve age-matched healthy donors in immuneACCESS were used as clonality controls. This immuneACCESS table, as held by TCRdb, lists in-frame sequences with V and J called but not all clones. Of the missing ones, under half trace to an unresolved V gene in checked studies; the others have no known cause. Clone size and V and J calls were adopted from that table, with D and trimming inferred from the DNA. The table for this sample lists about 140,000 clones; under 95% of them were counted only once. About a tenth of the sample is held by the ten biggest clonotypes.

Study-level results and caveats: Sampling times were not matched between sustained-remission and progressing patients, and lymph node repertoires were not studied. Public clonotypes were rare and either contracted or stayed stable during treatment, and the rise in clonality at ibrutinib response reflected the expansion of private clonotypes. Clonality increased at ibrutinib response, stayed stable in sustained remission, and fell back toward baseline at progression. Baseline clonality was found to be higher than that of age-matched healthy donors and was strongly correlated with circulating CD8+ T-cell counts.

The label giving this sample's time point can be read as: approximately eleven months on ibrutinib. For TCR beta library preparation, 2 to 2.5 micrograms of genomic DNA were isolated from cryopreserved PBMCs. Longitudinal blood samples from CLL patients on ibrutinib monotherapy were analyzed using high-throughput TCR beta sequencing. The patients were enrolled in a single-center, open-label phase 2 trial of ibrutinib monotherapy. Per the germline V gene, MDHEN is the CDR1 and SYDVKM is the CDR2. Compared with germline, V lacks 7 bases and J lacks 6 bases; bases without a gene match: 6. From the cysteine through the phenylalanine, the CDR3 covers 14 amino acids. Of all the DNA, just the CDR3 is kept, 42 bases in frame from base 1. Regarding this clone: It lacks a known antigen. There are no base qualities to consult, and no much larger clone falls within one base.

The chain employs TRBV28 and TRBJ2-1, with 10 bases matching TRBD2. Sequencing used PBMCs, obtained after 12 months of ibrutinib treatment. The origin of this receptor is a human donor with chronic lymphocytic leukemia. DNA sequence: TGTGCCAGCATTGAGGCTAGCGGGAGCAATGAGCAGTTCTTC. This translates into CASIEASGSNEQFF.